Listed below are T cell receptor beta chains from one sample, sequenced in a study of shared clonotypes between healthy human individuals. Clones were sequenced by immunoSEQ multiplex PCR, and TCRdb holds only the in-frame ones, with some missing. Of more than 550,000 clones listed, about 90% are singletons. Sequencing input: memory CD8+ T cells from PBMCs. These TCRs come from a man younger than 30 in good health. Some clones in this sample may be carry-over from other donors' samples. Each CDR3 is given with its conserved first and last residue.

>TRBV5-1
CASSLVPGYEQYF
>TRBV5-1
CASSGTGLNTEAFF
>TRBV20-1
CSARAGPEQYF
>TRBV7-8
CASSYGLATHYEQYF
>TRBV25-1
CASSGGHGRGYGYTF
>TRBV9
CASSVEGGSFTYEQYF
>TRBV25-1
CASSVRQGGRETQYF
>TRBV27
CASSLRGNEQFF
>TRBV6-6
CASSYSPRYYGYTF
>TRBV7-9
CASSLELFMNTEAFF
>TRBV10-3
CAISDPSGRAGYEQFF
>TRBV28
CASRGGRTFEQFF
>TRBV27
CASSPNSRVGDYGYTF
>TRBV15
CATSRMSGAQEQFF
>TRBV10-3
CAIRAGEFQETQYF
>TRBV21-1
CASSPRVLLYEQYF
>TRBV4-3
CASSQDMRTGPSGANVLTF
>TRBV7-5
CVRPQREGAGANVLTF
>TRBV11-1
CASSYDYSGANVLTF
>TRBV30
CAWSQGSGTGELFF
>TRBV7-4
CASSRRGRAFF
>TRBV27
CASSLSASGSLGEQFF
>TRBV9
CASTPGQATQETQYF
>TRBV6-1
CASGSAPSYEQYF
>TRBV27
CASSLYNRAGDTQYF
>TRBV28
CASSSQGWNYEQYF
>TRBV18
CASSRGNGHEQYF
>TRBV10-2
CASRLTSGFYNEQFF
>TRBV28
CASSSYHRGGSNQPQHF
>TRBV9
CASGGTGIHYGYTF
>TRBV7-2
CASSLAGAYNEQFF
>TRBV9
CASSGGEGIMNTEAFF
>TRBV7-9
CASSHRTGENYGYTF
>TRBV18
CASQDRTKNHPYGYTF
>TRBV7-9
CASSLGSEGTGNTIYF
>TRBV10-3
CAISAESGNTIYF
>TRBV2
CASSGVGGLGDQPQHF
>TRBV29-1
CSVVRGQGLTDTEAFF
>TRBV10-3
CATLGGMAYEQYF
>TRBV15
CATSRVFAWTSTDTQYF